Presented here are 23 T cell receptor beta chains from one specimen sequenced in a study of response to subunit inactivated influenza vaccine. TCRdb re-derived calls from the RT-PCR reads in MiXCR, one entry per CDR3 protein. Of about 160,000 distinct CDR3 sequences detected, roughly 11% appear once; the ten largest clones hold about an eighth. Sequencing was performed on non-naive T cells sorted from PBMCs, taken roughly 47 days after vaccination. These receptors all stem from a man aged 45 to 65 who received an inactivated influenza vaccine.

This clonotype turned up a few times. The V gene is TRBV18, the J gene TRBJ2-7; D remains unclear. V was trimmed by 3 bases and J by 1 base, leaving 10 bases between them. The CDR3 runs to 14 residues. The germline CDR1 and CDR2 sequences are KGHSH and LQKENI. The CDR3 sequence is CASSPNYGSYEQYF. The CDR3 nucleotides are TGTGCCAGCTCACCTAACTACGGGTCCTACGAGCAGTACTTC. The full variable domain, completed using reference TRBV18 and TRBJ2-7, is NAGVMQNPRHLVRRRGQEARLRCSPMKGHSHVYWYRQLPEEGLKFMVYLQKENIIDESGMPKERFSAEFPKEGPSILRIQQVVRGDSAAYFCASSPNYGSYEQYFGPGTRLTVT.

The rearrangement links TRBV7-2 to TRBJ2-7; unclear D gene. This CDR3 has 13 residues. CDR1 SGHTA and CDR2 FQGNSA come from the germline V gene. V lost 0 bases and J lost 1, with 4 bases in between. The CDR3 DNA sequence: TGTACCAGCAGCTTAGCCCCTTCCTACGAGCAGTACTTC. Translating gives CTSSLAPSYEQYF.

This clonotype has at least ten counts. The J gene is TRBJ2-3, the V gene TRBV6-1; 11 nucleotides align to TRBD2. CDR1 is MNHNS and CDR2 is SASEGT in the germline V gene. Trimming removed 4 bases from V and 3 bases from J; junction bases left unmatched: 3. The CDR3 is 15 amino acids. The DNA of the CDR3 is TGTGCCAGCAGTGTTCGACTAGCGGGGACAGATACGCAGTATTTT. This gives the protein CASSVRLAGTDTQYF.

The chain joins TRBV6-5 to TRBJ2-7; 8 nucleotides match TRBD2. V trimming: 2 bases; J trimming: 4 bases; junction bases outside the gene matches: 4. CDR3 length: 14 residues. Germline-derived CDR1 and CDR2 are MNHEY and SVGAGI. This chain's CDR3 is CASSYRTSHYEQYF. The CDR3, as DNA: TGTGCCAGCAGTTACCGGACTAGCCATTACGAGCAGTACTTC.

CDR3 nucleotide sequence: TGCGCCAGCAGCGCACAGGGGGGGAACACCGGGGAGCTGTTTTTT. Its protein product is CASSAQGGNTGELFF. This chain uses TRBV5-1 with TRBJ2-2; 8 nucleotides agree with TRBD1. Unmatched junction bases numbered 3, after V lost 4 bases and J lost 1 base. This CDR3 has 15 amino acids. CDR1 and CDR2 (germline): SGHRS, YFSETQ.

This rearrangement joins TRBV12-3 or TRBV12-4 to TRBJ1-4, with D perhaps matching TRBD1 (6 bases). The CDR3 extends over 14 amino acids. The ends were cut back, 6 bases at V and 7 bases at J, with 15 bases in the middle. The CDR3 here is CASSRDTGGEKLFF. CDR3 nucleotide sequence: TGTGCCAGCAGCCGGGACACCGGGGGTGAAAAACTGTTTTTT.

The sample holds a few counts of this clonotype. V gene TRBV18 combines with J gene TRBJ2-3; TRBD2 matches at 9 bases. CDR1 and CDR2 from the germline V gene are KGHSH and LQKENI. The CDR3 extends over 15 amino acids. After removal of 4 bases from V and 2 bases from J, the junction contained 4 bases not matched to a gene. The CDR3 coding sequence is TGTGCCAGCTCACAACTAGCGGGCGACACAGATACGCAGTATTTT. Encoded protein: CASSQLAGDTDTQYF. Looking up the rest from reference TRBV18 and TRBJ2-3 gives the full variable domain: NAGVMQNPRHLVRRRGQEARLRCSPMKGHSHVYWYRQLPEEGLKFMVYLQKENIIDESGMPKERFSAEFPKEGPSILRIQQVVRGDSAAYFCASSQLAGDTDTQYFGPGTRLTVL.

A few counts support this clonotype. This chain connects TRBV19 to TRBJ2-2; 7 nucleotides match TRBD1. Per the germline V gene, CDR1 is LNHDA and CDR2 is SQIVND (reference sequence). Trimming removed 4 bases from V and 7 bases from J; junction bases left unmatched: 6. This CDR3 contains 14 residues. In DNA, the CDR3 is TGTGCCAGTAGTAAAACAGGGGTCGGCGGGGAGCTGTTTTTT. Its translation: CASSKTGVGGELFF.

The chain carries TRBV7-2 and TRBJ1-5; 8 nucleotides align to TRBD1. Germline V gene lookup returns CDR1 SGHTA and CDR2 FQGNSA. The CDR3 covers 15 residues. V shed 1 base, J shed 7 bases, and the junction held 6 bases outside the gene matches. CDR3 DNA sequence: TGTGCCAGCAGCTTAGGGACAGGGAGGACCCAGCCCCAGCATTTT. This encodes CASSLGTGRTQPQHF.

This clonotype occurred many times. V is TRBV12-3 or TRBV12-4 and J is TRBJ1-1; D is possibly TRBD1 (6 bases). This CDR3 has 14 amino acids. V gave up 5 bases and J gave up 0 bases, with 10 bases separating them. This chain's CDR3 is CASSPGTLNTEAFF. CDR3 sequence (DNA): TGTGCCAGCAGTCCCGGGACATTGAACACTGAAGCTTTCTTT.

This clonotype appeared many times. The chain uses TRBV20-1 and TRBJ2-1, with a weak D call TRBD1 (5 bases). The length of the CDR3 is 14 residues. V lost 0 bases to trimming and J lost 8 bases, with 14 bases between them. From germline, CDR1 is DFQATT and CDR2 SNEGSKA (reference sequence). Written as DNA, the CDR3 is TGCAGTGCTAGAGATCCTTATAGCAGGGATGAGCAGTTCTTC. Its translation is CSARDPYSRDEQFF.

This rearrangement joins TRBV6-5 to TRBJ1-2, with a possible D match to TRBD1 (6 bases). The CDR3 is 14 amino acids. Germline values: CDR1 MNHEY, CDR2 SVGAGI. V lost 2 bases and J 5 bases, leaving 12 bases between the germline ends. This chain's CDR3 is CASSYDRILYGYTF. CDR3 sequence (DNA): TGTGCCAGCAGTTACGACAGGATACTTTATGGCTACACCTTC.

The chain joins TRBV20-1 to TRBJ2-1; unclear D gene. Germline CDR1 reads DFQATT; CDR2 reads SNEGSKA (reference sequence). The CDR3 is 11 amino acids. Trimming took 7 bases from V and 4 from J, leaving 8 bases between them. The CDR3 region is CSGEDYNEQFF. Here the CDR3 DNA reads TGCAGTGGTGAGGATTACAATGAGCAGTTCTTC.

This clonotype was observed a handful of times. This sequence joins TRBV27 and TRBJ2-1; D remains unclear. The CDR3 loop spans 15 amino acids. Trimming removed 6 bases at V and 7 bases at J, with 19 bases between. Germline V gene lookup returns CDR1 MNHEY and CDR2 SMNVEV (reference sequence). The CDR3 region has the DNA TGTGCCAGCAGCCTTTGGGGAAGTACAAGAAATGAGCAGTTCTTC. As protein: CASSLWGSTRNEQFF.

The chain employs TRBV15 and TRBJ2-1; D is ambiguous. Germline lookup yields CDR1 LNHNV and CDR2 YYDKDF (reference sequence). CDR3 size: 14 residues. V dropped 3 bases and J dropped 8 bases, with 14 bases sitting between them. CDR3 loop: CATSRTRVVDEQFF. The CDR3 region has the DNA TGTGCCACCAGCAGGACCCGGGTTGTGGATGAGCAGTTCTTC.

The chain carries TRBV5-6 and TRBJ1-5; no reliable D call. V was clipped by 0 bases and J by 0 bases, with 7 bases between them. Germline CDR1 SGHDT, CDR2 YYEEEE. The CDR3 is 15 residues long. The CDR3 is CASSLAAYSNQPQHF. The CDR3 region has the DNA TGTGCCAGCAGCTTGGCGGCTTATAGCAATCAGCCCCAGCATTTT.

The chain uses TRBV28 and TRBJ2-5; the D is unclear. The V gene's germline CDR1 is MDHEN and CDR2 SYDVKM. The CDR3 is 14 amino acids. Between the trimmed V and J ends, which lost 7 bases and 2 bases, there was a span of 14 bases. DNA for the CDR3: TGTGCCAGCACCTCCATCCGGGTACAAGAGACCCAGTACTTC. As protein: CASTSIRVQETQYF.

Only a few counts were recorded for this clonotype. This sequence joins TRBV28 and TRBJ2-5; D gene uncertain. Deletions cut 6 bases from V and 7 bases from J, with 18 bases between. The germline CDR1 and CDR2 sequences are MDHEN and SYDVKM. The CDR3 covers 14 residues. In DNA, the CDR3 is TGTGCCAGCAGGGTAAAACTTGCTAAGGGGACCCAGTACTTC. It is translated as CASRVKLAKGTQYF. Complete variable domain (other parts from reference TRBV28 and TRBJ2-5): DVKVTQSSRYLVKRTGEKVFLECVQDMDHENMFWYRQDPGLGLRLIYFSYDVKMKEKGDIPEGYSVSREKKERFSLILESASTNQTSMYLCASRVKLAKGTQYFGPGTRLLVL.

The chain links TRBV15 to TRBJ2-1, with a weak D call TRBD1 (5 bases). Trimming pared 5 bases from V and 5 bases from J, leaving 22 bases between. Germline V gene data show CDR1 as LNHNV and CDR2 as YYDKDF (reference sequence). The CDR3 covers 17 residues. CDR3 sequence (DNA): TGTGCCACCAGCGGCAGTCTCAGGGATGGCATTAACAATGAGCAGTTCTTC. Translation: CATSGSLRDGINNEQFF.

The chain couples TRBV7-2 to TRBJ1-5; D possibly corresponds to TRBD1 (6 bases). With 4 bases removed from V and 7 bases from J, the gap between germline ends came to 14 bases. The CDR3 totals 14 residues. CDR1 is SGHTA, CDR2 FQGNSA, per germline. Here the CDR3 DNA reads TGTGCCAGCAGCTCCTGGACAGATGGGCAGCCCCAGCATTTT. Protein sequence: CASSSWTDGQPQHF. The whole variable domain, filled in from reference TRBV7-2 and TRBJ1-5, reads GAGVSQSPSNKVTEKGKDVELRCDPISGHTALYWYRQSLGQGLEFLIYFQGNSAPDKSGLPSDRFSAERTGGSVSTLTIQRTQQEDSAVYLCASSSWTDGQPQHFGDGTRLSIL.

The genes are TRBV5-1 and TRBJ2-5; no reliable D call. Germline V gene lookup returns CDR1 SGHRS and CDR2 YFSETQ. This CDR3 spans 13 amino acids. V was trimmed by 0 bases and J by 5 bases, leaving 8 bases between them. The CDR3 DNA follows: TGCGCCAGCAGCTTGGAGGGTGCGGAGACCCAGTACTTC. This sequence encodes CASSLEGAETQYF.

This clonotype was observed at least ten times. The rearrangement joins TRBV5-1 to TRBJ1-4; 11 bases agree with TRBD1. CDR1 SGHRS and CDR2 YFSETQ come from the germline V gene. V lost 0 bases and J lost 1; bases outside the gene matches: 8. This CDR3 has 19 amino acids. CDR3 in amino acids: CASSLVPSGTGGTNEKLFF. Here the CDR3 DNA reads TGCGCCAGCAGCTTGGTCCCTTCCGGGACAGGGGGAACTAATGAAAAACTGTTTTTT.

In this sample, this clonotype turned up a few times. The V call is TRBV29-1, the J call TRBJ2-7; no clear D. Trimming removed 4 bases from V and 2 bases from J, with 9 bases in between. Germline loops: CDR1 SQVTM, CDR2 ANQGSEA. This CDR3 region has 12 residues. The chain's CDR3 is CSVAGATYEQYF. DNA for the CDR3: TGCAGCGTTGCCGGCGCAACCTACGAGCAGTACTTC.